Shown below are 11 T cell receptor beta chains from a single sample sequenced in a study of shared clonotypes between healthy human individuals. Here immunoSEQ multiplex PCR was the method, and the copy in TCRdb shows in-frame clones only, minus some. The sample includes nearly 1 million clones, roughly 72% seen only once; the top ten take about 1.5%. Sequenced material: memory CD4+ T cells sorted from blood. Regarding subset: CD45RA-negative fraction. The receptors come from a man between 18 and 35 years old in good health.

This clone has ten or more counts. This chain uses TRBV9 with TRBJ2-2; no clear D gene. Germline V gene data show CDR1 as SGDLS and CDR2 as YYNGEE. The CDR3 is 15 amino acids. V shed 0 bases and J shed 6 bases, with 12 bases lying between them. The DNA of the CDR3 is TGTGCCAGCAGCGTAGGTGGAACAAAATCCGGGGAGCTGTTTTTT. It yields the protein CASSVGGTKSGELFF. Full variable domain (missing parts from reference TRBV9 and TRBJ2-2): DSGVTQTPKHLITATGQRVTLRCSPRSGDLSVYWYQQSLDQGLQFLIQYYNGEERAKGNILERFSAQQFPDLHSELNLSSLELGDSALYFCASSVGGTKSGELFFGEGSRLTVL.

This clone was recorded once. The rearrangement links TRBV6-1 to TRBJ1-2; the D is unclear. Germline V gives CDR1 MNHNS, CDR2 SASEGT. Between the trimmed V and J ends, which lost 5 bases and 0 bases, there was a span of 7 bases. The length of the CDR3 is 13 residues. The CDR3 coding sequence is TGTGCCAGCAGTTTACAAGCTAACTATGGCTACACCTTC. It translates to CASSLQANYGYTF.

This rearrangement joins TRBV10-3 to TRBJ2-7; 7 bases map to TRBD1. CDR3 length: 14 amino acids. Germline CDR1 ENHRY, CDR2 SYGVKD. Trimming cost V 7 bases and J 1 base; bases outside gene matches: 7. The CDR3 sequence is CAITSGTESYEQYF. DNA for the CDR3: TGTGCCATCACCTCAGGGACAGAGTCCTACGAGCAGTACTTC.

The chain links TRBV18 to TRBJ1-2; D gene uncertain. Looked up from germline, CDR1 is KGHSH and CDR2 is LQKENI. With 2 bases removed from V and 2 bases from J, the gap between germline ends came to 9 bases. CDR3 length: 14 residues. DNA of the CDR3: TGTGCCAGCTCACCATATTTAGTAAACTATGGCTACACCTTC. It encodes CASSPYLVNYGYTF.

This clone was counted a single time. V gene TRBV19 combines with J gene TRBJ1-2; D not certain. V was clipped by 1 base and J by 7 bases, with 10 bases between them. The germline gives CDR1 LNHDA, CDR2 SQIVND (reference sequence). The length of the CDR3 is 13 residues. CDR3 protein: CASSIVSEAGYTF. The CDR3 coding sequence is TGTGCCAGTAGTATAGTTTCCGAGGCTGGCTACACCTTC.

This sequence joins TRBV18 and TRBJ1-4; 8 nucleotides match TRBD1. The CDR3 length is 13 residues. After removal of 4 bases from V and 7 bases from J, the junction contained 2 bases not matched to a gene. Germline V gene lookup returns CDR1 KGHSH and CDR2 LQKENI. The CDR3 DNA is TGTGCCAGCTCACAGGGGACAGGTGAAAAACTGTTTTTT. It translates to CASSQGTGEKLFF.

The chain is built from TRBV18 and TRBJ1-3; TRBD1 is a possible D gene (5 bases). Germline assignment: CDR1 KGHSH and CDR2 LQKENI. The CDR3 is 15 residues long. V was cut by 2 bases and J by 2 bases, with 10 bases left in between. CDR3 bases: TGTGCCAGCTCACCATTCAGGGATGCTGGAAACACCATATATTTT. It encodes CASSPFRDAGNTIYF.

The V gene is TRBV27, the J gene TRBJ1-6; no clear D gene. Germline V lookup: CDR1 MNHEY, CDR2 SMNVEV (reference sequence). The CDR3 is 12 amino acids. V dropped 4 bases and J dropped 8 bases, with 6 bases sitting between them. The CDR3 DNA sequence: TGTGCCAGCAGTTCCTTGGATTCACCCCTCCACTTT. This codes for CASSSLDSPLHF.

A single count supports this clone. The chain is built from TRBV5-8 and TRBJ2-3; TRBD2 aligns across 7 bases. There are 16 residues in the CDR3. The V gene end was trimmed by 2 bases and the J gene end by 1 base; junction bases not matched to a gene: 7. Germline V lookup: CDR1 SGHTS, CDR2 YDEGEE. CDR3 in DNA: TGTGCCAGCAGCTTAGGAAGCGGGAAGGGCACAGATACGCAGTATTTT. It codes for CASSLGSGKGTDTQYF.

The CDR3 here is CASRAAEGRGYTF. CDR3 DNA sequence: TGCGCCAGCAGGGCAGCGGAGGGGCGCGGCTACACCTTC. This chain uses TRBV4-3 with TRBJ1-2; perhaps TRBD1 as D (5 bases). The CDR3 is 13 residues long. Germline-derived CDR1 and CDR2 are LGHNA and YSLEER. Trimming shortened V by 6 bases and J by 8 bases, and 16 bases separated the two germline ends.

The V and J genes are TRBV29-1 and TRBJ1-1, with D unclear. The germline V gene has CDR1 SQVTM and CDR2 ANQGSEA. The length of the CDR3 is 13 residues. V lost 5 bases and J lost 1, with 11 bases in between. CDR3 in amino acids: CSVSFGSNTEAFF. The CDR3 DNA sequence: TGCAGCGTTTCCTTCGGATCGAACACTGAAGCTTTCTTT.